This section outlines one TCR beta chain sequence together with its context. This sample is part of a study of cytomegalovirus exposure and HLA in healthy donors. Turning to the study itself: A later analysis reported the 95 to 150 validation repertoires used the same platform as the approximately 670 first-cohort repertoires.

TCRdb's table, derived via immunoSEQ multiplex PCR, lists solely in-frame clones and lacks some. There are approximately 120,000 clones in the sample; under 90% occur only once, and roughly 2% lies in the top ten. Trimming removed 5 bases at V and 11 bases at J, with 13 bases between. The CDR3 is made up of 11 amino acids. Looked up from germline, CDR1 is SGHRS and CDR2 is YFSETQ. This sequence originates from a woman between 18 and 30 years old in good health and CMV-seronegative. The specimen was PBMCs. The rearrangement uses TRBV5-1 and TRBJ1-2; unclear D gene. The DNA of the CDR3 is TGCGCCAGCAGATCAGGCGAAAGGTACACCTTC. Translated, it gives CASRSGERYTF.